A selection of T cell receptor beta chains follows, all from one sample in a study of blood T cells in healthy people across ages. TCRdb independently ran MiXCR on the 5' RACE reads; one entry per CDR3 protein. The sample holds about 1,500,000 distinct CDR3 sequences, about 40% seen once. Sequencing was done on a sample of blood. These receptors were collected from a woman younger than 35 in good health. Both conserved end residues are part of each CDR3. The order of the fields is CDR3 length, V gene, J gene, CDR3 protein.

14,TRBV11-2,TRBJ2-1,CASSMGLAGAWEFF
14,TRBV10-3,TRBJ2-1,CAISRGASYNEQFF
16,TRBV5-6,TRBJ1-5,CASSTWDCGGNQPQHF
19,TRBV7-2,TRBJ2-1,CASSSRDRQGLSSYNEQFF
14,TRBV30,TRBJ1-2,CAWSTGGLNYGYTF
14,TRBV11-2,TRBJ1-1,CASSSQGARTEAFF
17,TRBV27,TRBJ2-6,CASSLQGWSTGANVLTF
14,TRBV15,TRBJ1-1,CATSADRGNTEAFF
11,TRBV29-1,TRBJ2-5,CSAGDAGTQYF
16,TRBV28,TRBJ1-4,CASGQQSAAAHEKLFF
13,TRBV6-5,TRBJ1-1,CASTLGWNTEAFF
14,TRBV5-5,TRBJ2-7,CASSLLVSPYEQYF
18,TRBV5-5,TRBJ2-6,CASSLSARGQGGANVLTF
15,TRBV9,TRBJ1-3,CASSVDGLSGNTIYF
13,TRBV20-1,TRBJ2-1,CSALDSQYNEQFF
13,TRBV12-3/TRBV12-4,TRBJ1-2,CASSLASTGPATF
15,TRBV20-1,TRBJ2-1,CSARGFGGPGNERYF
13,TRBV2,TRBJ2-7,CASSDGRVYEQYF
16,TRBV9,TRBJ2-1,CASSVRTGSSYNEQFF
10,TRBV29-1,TRBJ1-1,CSVQHTEAFF
17,TRBV3-1,TRBJ2-3,CASSRSLAGQRTDTQYF
14,TRBV6-1,TRBJ2-7,CASSEVQGSYERYF
15,TRBV5-1,TRBJ1-1,CASSIAGVPGPEAFF
15,TRBV7-2,TRBJ2-7,CASSLVAGELYEQYF
16,TRBV7-2,TRBJ2-1,CASRVPGLAGVLEQFF
15,TRBV5-1,TRBJ2-1,CASSPGLAAGNEQFF
14,TRBV28,TRBJ1-6,CASSPGITPSPLHF
13,TRBV27,TRBJ1-6,CASSGQGVSPLHF
18,TRBV27,TRBJ2-2,CASSLETTSGRFGGELFF
16,TRBV4-1,TRBJ2-7,CASSQGYGGSSYEQYF
17,TRBV5-1,TRBJ1-1,CASSLRDSLIGGTEAFF
11,TRBV10-3,TRBJ2-5,CAISEWGMQYF
13,TRBV20-1,TRBJ2-1,CSARVVGHNEQFF
13,TRBV25-1,TRBJ1-1,CASSEYLGQEAFF
13,TRBV5-1,TRBJ1-1,CASSPFMNTEAFF
14,TRBV28,TRBJ1-6,CASTRGGWSSPLHF
13,TRBV20-1,TRBJ1-4,CSARDAGHEKLFF
13,TRBV29-1,TRBJ1-1,CSVEHRLNTEAFF
13,TRBV20-1,NA,CSGGMGGSYEQYF
15,TRBV5-1,TRBJ1-3,CASSDDRFSGNTIYF
10,TRBV15,TRBJ2-1,CATGNNEQFF
14,TRBV5-5,TRBJ1-1,CASSTQGENTEAFF
16,TRBV5-6,TRBJ1-1,CASSLKPGHMNTEAFF
16,TRBV28,NA,CASSLGPASSPYEQYF
13,TRBV18,TRBJ2-5,CASSPNLRETQYF
14,TRBV9,TRBJ1-2,CASSAGQVRYGYTF
17,TRBV25-1,TRBJ2-1,CASSDLGLAESYNEQFF
15,TRBV12-3/TRBV12-4,TRBJ1-5,CASSTNGGANQPQHF
17,TRBV4-2,TRBJ2-5,CASSQPYGQGARETQYF
15,TRBV19,TRBJ2-1,CAARPGTSGGAEQFF
19,TRBV5-1,TRBJ2-6,CASSSISGQGVAGANVLTF
16,TRBV20-1,NA,CSARPSGRARIYEQYF
15,TRBV29-1,TRBJ2-3,CSVESWREGTDTQYF
12,TRBV12-3/TRBV12-4,TRBJ1-4,CASSPRGGKLFF
15,TRBV7-2,TRBJ2-7,CASSPRGLAAYEQYF